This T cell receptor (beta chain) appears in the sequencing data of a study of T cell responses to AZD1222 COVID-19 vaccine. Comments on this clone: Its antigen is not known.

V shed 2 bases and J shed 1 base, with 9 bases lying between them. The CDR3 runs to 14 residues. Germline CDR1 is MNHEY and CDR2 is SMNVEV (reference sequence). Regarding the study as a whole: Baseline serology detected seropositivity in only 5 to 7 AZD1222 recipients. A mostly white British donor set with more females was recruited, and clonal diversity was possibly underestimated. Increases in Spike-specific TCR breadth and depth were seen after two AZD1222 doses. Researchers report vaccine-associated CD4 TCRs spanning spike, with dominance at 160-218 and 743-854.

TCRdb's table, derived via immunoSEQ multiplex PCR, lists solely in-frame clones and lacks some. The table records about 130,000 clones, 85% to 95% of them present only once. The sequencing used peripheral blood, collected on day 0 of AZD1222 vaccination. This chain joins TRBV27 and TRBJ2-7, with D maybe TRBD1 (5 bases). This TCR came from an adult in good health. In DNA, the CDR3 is TGTGCCAGCAGTTTAAGGGGCGGTTCCTACGAGCAGTACTTC. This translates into CASSLRGGSYEQYF.